The present TCR beta chain was sequenced within a study of shared clonotypes between healthy human individuals. To note about this clone: Its antigen is unidentified.

Method: immunoSEQ multiplex PCR; TCRdb's copy keeps in-frame clones and lacks some. The sample consists of about 800,000 clones, approximately 97% of them appearing once. Study-level findings and limits: Donors were few, which limited the genetic and exposure-history diversity represented.

Germline CDR1 SGHRS, CDR2 YFSETQ. The trim removed 6 bases at V and 4 bases at J, leaving 13 bases unmatched. The CDR3 is 16 amino acids. Naive CD8 cells, CD45RO-negative and positively selected for CCR7, excluded terminally differentiated effector memory CD45RA+ cells. Among the donors, all were Caucasian adults who lived in Nashville, Tennessee. The rearrangement joins TRBV5-1 to TRBJ1-2, with 9 bases fitting TRBD1. Sequenced input: naive CD8+ T cells sorted from blood. The sequence was collected from a man aged 30 to 39 in good health. The chain's CDR3 is CASTLLPGQGFYGYTF. Here the CDR3 DNA reads TGCGCCAGCACCCTCCTACCGGGACAGGGCTTCTATGGCTACACCTTC.